Listed below are T cell receptor beta chains from one sample, sequenced in a study of blood T cell repertoires in COVID-19. The protocol was immunoSEQ multiplex PCR, while the TCRdb copy is restricted to in-frame clones and leaves out a portion. The sample records under 200,000 clones, 88% being singletons. Sequencing used peripheral blood. These receptors originate from a man aged 18 to 30 with active or convalescent COVID-19. CDR3s include the opening cysteine and the closing phenylalanine or tryptophan. D genes are given only for firm matches. Size values are once, few and many counts, or a class for expanded clones, and some rows have none.

j_call v_call clone_size d_call cdr3_nt cdr3_aa
TRBJ2-1 TRBV5-6 . TRBD2 TGTGCCAGCAGCTTGACGCTCAGGCTAGCGGGATTCGATGAGCAGTTCTTC CASSLTLRLAGFDEQFF
TRBJ2-2 TRBV16 once . TGTGCCAGCAGCCAATCGAGCCCGGGCACCGGGGAGCTGTTTTTT CASSQSSPGTGELFF
TRBJ2-5 TRBV5-1 . . TGCGCCAGCAGCTGGACCGGGACTTGGACCGAGACCCAGTACTTC CASSWTGTWTETQYF
TRBJ2-7 TRBV28 . TRBD2 TGTGCCAGCACCGGGACTACCTCCTACGAGCAGTACTTC CASTGTTSYEQYF
TRBJ2-3 TRBV10-3 . TRBD2 TGTGCCATCACCGAGGGGGATAGCGGGAGGACAGATACGCAGTATTTT CAITEGDSGRTDTQYF
TRBJ1-4 TRBV11-2 few . TGTGCCAGCAGCCCGTTGGAGGTTTATACTAATGAAAAACTGTTTTTT CASSPLEVYTNEKLFF
TRBJ1-2 TRBV12-3/TRBV12-4 . TRBD1 TGTGCCAGCAGTCCAGGGGGAAGTGGCTACACCTTC CASSPGGSGYTF
TRBJ2-7 TRBV4-1 once TRBD1 TGCGCCAGCAGCCAAGGACAGGGTCGAGAGCAGTACTTC CASSQGQGREQYF
TRBJ2-7 TRBV6-2/TRBV6-3 . TRBD1 TGTGCCAGCAGTTACCCGACAGGGGGCAGGAACGAGCAGTACTTC CASSYPTGGRNEQYF
TRBJ2-5 TRBV6-7 . TRBD1 TGTGCCAGCCTAGGGGGGCAGGGGGCTTTAGAGACCCAGTACTTC CASLGGQGALETQYF
TRBJ1-6 TRBV2 once TRBD1 TGTGCCAGCAGAGATGACAGGGGTTCACCCCTCCACTTT CASRDDRGSPLHF
TRBJ2-2 TRBV7-9 . TRBD2 TGTGCCAGCAGCTTATTGGCGGGAGCGAACACCGGGGAGCTGTTTTTT CASSLLAGANTGELFF
TRBJ2-3 TRBV7-3 . . TGTGCCAGCAGCTTAAGGCCGCGGATTACAGATACGCAGTATTTT CASSLRPRITDTQYF
TRBJ2-2 TRBV5-1 few . TGCGCCAGCAGCCCGGTGGGGACATCGGACACCGGGGAGCTGTTTTTT CASSPVGTSDTGELFF
TRBJ1-4 TRBV4-3 . . TGCGCCAGCAGCCAAGAGATGGCAGCAACTAATGAAAAACTGTTTTTT CASSQEMAATNEKLFF
TRBJ1-1 TRBV3-1/TRBV3-2 . . TGTGCCAGCAGCCAAGAGGTCAGCCGGGGTGAAGCTTTCTTT CASSQEVSRGEAFF
TRBJ1-1 TRBV6-5 . TRBD1 TGTGCCAGCAGTTCGGGACAGGGGCAGGTGAACACTGAAGCTTTCTTT CASSSGQGQVNTEAFF
TRBJ2-2 TRBV4-1 . . TGCGCCAGCAGCCAAGATCAGTTCGGGGAGCTGTTTTTT CASSQDQFGELFF
TRBJ1-2 TRBV2 . . TGTGCCAGCAGTGAATTGGGGAGTTACACCTTC CASSELGSYTF
TRBJ1-5 TRBV28 . . TGTGCCAGCAGTTTGGGTGGGGGCTGGAGCAATCAGCCCCAGCATTTT CASSLGGGWSNQPQHF
TRBJ1-1 TRBV7-9 . TRBD1 TGTGCCAGCAGCTTAAAGGTTTACAGGGGCGTGACTGAAGCTTTCTTT CASSLKVYRGVTEAFF
TRBJ1-3 TRBV28 . . TGTGCCAGCAGTTTCACCGGACTGCAGAATGGAAACACCATATATTTT CASSFTGLQNGNTIYF
TRBJ1-4 TRBV27 . . TGTGCCAGCACCGCGGTGATTAATGAAAAACTGTTTTTT CASTAVINEKLFF
TRBJ2-7 TRBV12-3/TRBV12-4 . . TGTGCCAGCAGTCGTGGACAAAATCACGAGCAGTACTTC CASSRGQNHEQYF
TRBJ1-5 TRBV5-8 . . TGTGCCAGCAGCTTGGTTTACGGGACTTCCGCAAATCAGCCCCAGCATTTT CASSLVYGTSANQPQHF
TRBJ2-2 TRBV7-3 few TRBD1 TGTGCCAGCAGCTTACAGGGGGCCGACACCGGGGAGCTGTTTTTT CASSLQGADTGELFF
TRBJ2-3 TRBV4-1 few TRBD1 TGCGCCAGCAGCCCCCGGGACAGGGACGCGACAGATACGCAGTATTTT CASSPRDRDATDTQYF
TRBJ1-5 TRBV10-3 . TRBD1 TGTGCCATCAGCACGGACAGGGTTCAGCCCCAGCATTTT CAISTDRVQPQHF
TRBJ2-5 TRBV5-4 . . TGTGCCAGCAGCTTGGACTCAGGGTACCAAGAGACCCAGTACTTC CASSLDSGYQETQYF
TRBJ2-7 TRBV15 . . TGTGCCACCAGCAGAGATCGGCAGAGACACGGGCAGTACTTC CATSRDRQRHGQYF
TRBJ2-1 TRBV6-2/TRBV6-3 . . TGTGCCAGCAGTTTATCGGGGAACAATGAGCAGTTCTTC CASSLSGNNEQFF
TRBJ2-3 TRBV6-1 . TRBD2 TGTGCCAGCAGTGACACGGCTAGCGGCTTGGGAGATACGCAGTATTTT CASSDTASGLGDTQYF
TRBJ1-1 TRBV27 . . TGTGCCAGCAAAAATACAGGGAGCACTGAAGCTTTCTTT CASKNTGSTEAFF
TRBJ1-3 TRBV7-2 . . TGTGCCAGCAGCTTAGCCAGGGAAGCCACCATATATTTT CASSLAREATIYF
TRBJ2-5 TRBV7-2 . TRBD2 TGTGCCAGCAGCTTAGTACCTTGGCTAGCGGCCGCCCCCGGCGAGACCCAGTACTTC CASSLVPWLAAAPGETQYF
TRBJ2-3 TRBV11-3 . TRBD1 TGTGCCAGCAGGGGACAGGAGACAGATACGCAGTATTTT CASRGQETDTQYF
TRBJ1-5 TRBV2 . . TGTGCCAGCAGTGAGGGGGGAGGCAGCAATCAGCCCCAGCATTTT CASSEGGGSNQPQHF
TRBJ2-7 TRBV5-6 . . TGTGCCAGCAGCTTGTTTCCGGACGAGCAGTACTTC CASSLFPDEQYF
TRBJ2-7 TRBV4-2 . . TGTGCCAGCAGCCGGGAGTATGATTGGGGCTACGAGCAGTACTTC CASSREYDWGYEQYF
TRBJ2-5 TRBV6-5 once . TGTGCCAGCAGTTCAGGGGACCAAGAGACCCAGTACTTC CASSSGDQETQYF
TRBJ2-2 TRBV11-2 once TRBD2 TGTGCCAGCCGTCCCAGTAGCGGGGGCCTTGGCGGGGAGCTGTTTTTT CASRPSSGGLGGELFF
TRBJ2-7 TRBV10-3 . . TGTGCCATCAGTCCCGGGACTCCTAGGACCTACGAGCAGTACTTC CAISPGTPRTYEQYF
TRBJ2-7 TRBV6-1 . TRBD1 TGTGCCAGCAGTGAAGGAACAGGGGGCTATGGGCTTTACGAGCAGTACTTC CASSEGTGGYGLYEQYF
TRBJ1-1 TRBV5-5 few . TGTGCCAGCAGCTTGACAGACCGTTCGAACACTGAAGCTTTCTTT CASSLTDRSNTEAFF
TRBJ1-1 TRBV6-1 . . TGTGCCAGCAGTGAAGCGCGGGGTACTGAAGCTTTCTTT CASSEARGTEAFF
TRBJ2-3 TRBV3-1/TRBV3-2 . . TGTGCCAGCAGCCCCGATGGAATCACTAACACAGATACGCAGTATTTT CASSPDGITNTDTQYF
TRBJ2-7 TRBV14 . TRBD2 TGTGCCAGCAGCCAAGCATCTAGCGGGAGGGGCGAGCAGTACTTC CASSQASSGRGEQYF
TRBJ1-1 TRBV11-2 . . TGTGCCAGCAGCTTAGCCCGGTTGGACACTGAAGCTTTCTTT CASSLARLDTEAFF
TRBJ1-1 TRBV5-1 . . TGCGCCAGCACCTCAGGCCTTCCGGACACTGAAGCTTTCTTT CASTSGLPDTEAFF
TRBJ2-1 TRBV5-1 . . TGCGCCAGCAGCTTGGGACTAGTCGTTGAAAATGAGCAGTTCTTC CASSLGLVVENEQFF
TRBJ2-5 TRBV5-1 . . TGCGCCAGCAGCTTAGGTTCGATAGGGGGAGAGACCCAGTACTTC CASSLGSIGGETQYF
TRBJ2-7 TRBV27 . . TGTGCCAGCAGTTTATCGAAAGGGGGAGGGGCCGAGCAGTACTTC CASSLSKGGGAEQYF
TRBJ2-3 TRBV5-1 . . TGCGCCAGCAAGGTCGGGGGTGGAATTAGCACAGATACGCAGTATTTT CASKVGGGISTDTQYF
TRBJ2-7 TRBV5-1 . . TGCGCCAGCAGCTTGGGGCAGGGGACATTCTACGAGCAGTACTTC CASSLGQGTFYEQYF
TRBJ2-1 TRBV13 . . TGTGCCAGCAGCCCTATTACGGGGGGCCCCTACAATGAGCAGTTCTTC CASSPITGGPYNEQFF